Sequencing of this T cell receptor (beta chain) was carried out in a study of identical twins. Points from the study as a whole: Abundant cord blood beta clonotypes carried fewer insertions; memory repertoires showed none.

Template switching added a universal primer binding site, and final cDNA carried unique molecular identifiers. One entry per CDR3 protein, called by TCRdb with MiXCR from the 5' RACE reads. The sample has about 240,000 distinct CDR3 sequences, roughly 7.5% seen once. This CDR3 has 13 residues. CDR1 SEHNR and CDR2 FQNEAQ come from the germline V gene (reference sequence). Trimming took 1 base from V and 7 from J, leaving 8 bases between them. This clonotype has at least ten counts. What it binds is unknown. The same data also went into a second study, on yellow fever vaccine responses in identical twins.

Sequenced sample: CD8+ T cells sorted from blood. The V call is TRBV7-9, the J call TRBJ2-1; TRBD2 is a possible D gene (6 bases). The receptor comes from a woman between 18 and 29 years old in good health. CDR3 residues: CASSLGGENEQFF. The DNA of the CDR3 is TGTGCCAGCAGCTTAGGGGGGGAGAATGAGCAGTTCTTC. The whole variable domain, filled in from reference TRBV7-9 and TRBJ2-1, reads DTGVSQNPRHKITKRGQNVTFRCDPISEHNRLYWYRQTLGQGPEFLTYFQNEAQLEKSRLLSDRFSAERPKGSFSTLEIQRTEQGDSAMYLCASSLGGENEQFFGPGTRLTVL.